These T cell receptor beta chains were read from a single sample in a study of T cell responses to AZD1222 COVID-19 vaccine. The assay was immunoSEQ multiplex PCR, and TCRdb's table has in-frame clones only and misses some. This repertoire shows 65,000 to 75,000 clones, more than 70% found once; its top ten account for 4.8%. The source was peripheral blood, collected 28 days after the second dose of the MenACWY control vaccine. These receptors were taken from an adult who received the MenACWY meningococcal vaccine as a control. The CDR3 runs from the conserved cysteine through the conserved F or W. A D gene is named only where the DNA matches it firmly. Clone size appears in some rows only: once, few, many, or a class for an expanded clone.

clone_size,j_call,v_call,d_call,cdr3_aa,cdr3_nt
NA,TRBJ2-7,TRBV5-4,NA,CASSSQHEQYF,TGTGCCAGCAGCTCCCAACACGAGCAGTACTTC
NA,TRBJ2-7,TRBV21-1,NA,CASSSPKREAYEQYF,TGTGCCAGCAGCAGCCCCAAGCGGGAGGCATACGAGCAGTACTTC
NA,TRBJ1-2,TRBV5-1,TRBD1,CASSPDREYGYTF,TGCGCCAGCAGCCCGGACAGGGAGTATGGCTACACCTTC
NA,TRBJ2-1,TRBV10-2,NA,CASGRSSYNEQFF,TGCGCCAGTGGGCGAAGCTCCTACAATGAGCAGTTCTTC
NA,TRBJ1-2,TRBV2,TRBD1,CAASGQGAIPNYGYTF,TGTGCCGCCAGTGGGCAGGGGGCCATTCCTAACTATGGCTACACCTTC
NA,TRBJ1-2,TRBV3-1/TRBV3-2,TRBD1,CASSPRTGGVYGYTF,TGTGCCAGCAGCCCCCGGACAGGGGGCGTCTATGGCTACACCTTC
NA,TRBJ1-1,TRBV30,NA,CAWSVDNTFF,TGTGCCTGGAGTGTGGATAACACTTTCTTT
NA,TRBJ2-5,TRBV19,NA,CASSMGGTEQETQYF,TGTGCCAGTAGTATGGGGGGGACAGAACAAGAGACCCAGTACTTC
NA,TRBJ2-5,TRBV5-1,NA,CASSLASGGETQYF,TGCGCCAGCAGCTTGGCGTCCGGGGGCGAGACCCAGTACTTC
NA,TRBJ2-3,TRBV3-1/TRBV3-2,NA,CASSQGLGGTDTQYF,TGTGCCAGCAGCCAAGGTCTCGGGGGCACAGATACGCAGTATTTT
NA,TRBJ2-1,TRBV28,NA,CASSLQYNEQFF,TGTGCCAGCAGTTTACAGTACAATGAGCAGTTCTTC
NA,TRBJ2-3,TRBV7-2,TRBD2,CASGRGLAGVGDTQYF,TGTGCCAGCGGTCGGGGACTAGCGGGAGTAGGAGATACGCAGTATTTT
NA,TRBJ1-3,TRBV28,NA,CASSLGGPRNTIYF,TGTGCCAGCAGTTTAGGGGGGCCAAGAAACACCATATATTTT
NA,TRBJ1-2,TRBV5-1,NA,CASSRTFGQHNYGYTF,TGCGCCAGCAGCCGGACCTTTGGACAGCATAACTATGGCTACACCTTC
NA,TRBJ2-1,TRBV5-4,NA,CASSQDGGEQFF,TGTGCCAGCAGCCAAGATGGGGGAGAGCAGTTCTTC
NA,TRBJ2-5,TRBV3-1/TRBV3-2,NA,CASSQGRGLGETQYF,TGTGCCAGCAGCCAAGGGAGGGGTCTCGGGGAGACCCAGTACTTC
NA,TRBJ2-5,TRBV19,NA,CASSMGQQETQYF,TGTGCCAGTAGTATGGGACAACAAGAGACCCAGTACTTC
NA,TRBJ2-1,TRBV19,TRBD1,CASSIVSGTGHEQFF,TGTGCCAGTAGTATAGTTTCCGGGACAGGGCATGAGCAGTTCTTC
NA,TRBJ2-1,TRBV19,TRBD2,CASSPQPGLAGENEQFF,TGTGCCAGTAGTCCCCAACCTGGACTAGCGGGAGAGAATGAGCAGTTCTTC
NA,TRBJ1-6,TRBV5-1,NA,CASSLRAGLNSPLHF,TGCGCCAGCAGCTTGCGGGCAGGCCTTAATTCACCCCTCCACTTT
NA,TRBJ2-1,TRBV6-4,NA,CASSDSDSNEQFF,TGTGCCAGCAGTGACTCGGACAGCAATGAGCAGTTCTTC
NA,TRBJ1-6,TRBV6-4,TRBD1,CASRDRVISPLHF,TGTGCCAGCAGGGACAGGGTAATTTCACCCCTCCACTTT
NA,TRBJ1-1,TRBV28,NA,CASNVLQGTEAFF,TGTGCCAGCAATGTTCTCCAGGGAACTGAAGCTTTCTTT
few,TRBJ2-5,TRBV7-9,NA,CASSLAWPEETQYF,TGTGCCAGCAGCTTAGCGTGGCCAGAAGAGACCCAGTACTTC
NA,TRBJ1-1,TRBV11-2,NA,CASSLGPGGVTEAFF,TGTGCCAGCAGCTTAGGTCCGGGAGGGGTCACTGAAGCTTTCTTT
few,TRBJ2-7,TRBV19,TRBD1,CASSIARQGYEQYF,TGTGCCAGTAGTATAGCACGACAGGGCTACGAGCAGTACTTC
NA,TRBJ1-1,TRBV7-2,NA,CASSPRTGSNTEAFF,TGTGCCAGCAGCCCCCGCACCGGGAGCAACACTGAAGCTTTCTTT
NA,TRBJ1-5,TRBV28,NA,CASSPAEGKGNQPQHF,TGTGCCAGCAGCCCCGCGGAGGGTAAGGGCAATCAGCCCCAGCATTTT
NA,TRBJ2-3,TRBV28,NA,CASRDEDTQYF,TGTGCCAGCAGAGATGAGGATACGCAGTATTTT
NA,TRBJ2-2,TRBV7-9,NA,CASSRTTTEELFF,TGTGCCAGCAGTCGAACTACGACAGAGGAGCTGTTTTTT
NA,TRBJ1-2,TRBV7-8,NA,CASSLGRQGTYGYTF,TGTGCCAGCAGCCTCGGCCGGCAGGGGACTTATGGCTACACCTTC
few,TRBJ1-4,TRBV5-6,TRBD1,CASSLQATGGEKLFF,TGTGCCAGCAGCTTGCAGGCGACAGGGGGGGAAAAACTGTTTTTT
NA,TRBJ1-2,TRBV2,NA,CASSEEARRSYTF,TGTGCCAGCAGTGAGGAGGCCCGGCGAAGCTACACCTTC
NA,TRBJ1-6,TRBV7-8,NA,CASSSRGQRAYYNSPLHF,TGTGCCAGCAGCTCCAGGGGTCAGAGGGCGTACTATAATTCACCCCTCCACTTT
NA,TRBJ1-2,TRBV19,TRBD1,CASNPTGRDFYGYTF,TGTGCCAGTAATCCGACAGGGCGAGATTTCTATGGCTACACCTTC
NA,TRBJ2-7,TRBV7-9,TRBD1,CASSPSTGWEQYF,TGTGCCAGCAGCCCATCGACAGGGTGGGAGCAGTACTTC
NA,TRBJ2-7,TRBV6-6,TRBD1,CASSTPDRAYEQYF,TGTGCCAGCAGTACACCGGACAGGGCCTACGAGCAGTACTTC
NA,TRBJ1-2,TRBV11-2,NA,CASSLDPGSYGYTF,TGTGCCAGCAGCTTAGATCCGGGGAGCTATGGCTACACCTTC
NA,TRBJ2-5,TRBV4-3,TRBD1,CASSQTGGGVETQYF,TGCGCCAGCAGCCAGACAGGGGGCGGGGTAGAGACCCAGTACTTC
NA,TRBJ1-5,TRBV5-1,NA,CASSLVPGREQPQHF,TGCGCCAGCAGCTTGGTCCCAGGGAGAGAACAGCCCCAGCATTTT
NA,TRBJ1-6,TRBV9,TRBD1,CASSEGQAGSPLHF,TGTGCCAGCAGCGAAGGACAGGCTGGTTCACCCCTCCACTTT
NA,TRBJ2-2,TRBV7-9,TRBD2,CASSSGTSGVRTGELFF,TGTGCCAGCAGCTCCGGGACTAGCGGGGTTAGAACCGGGGAGCTGTTTTTT
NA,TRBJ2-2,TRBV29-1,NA,CSVDAGTNTGELFF,TGCAGCGTTGATGCGGGTACGAACACCGGGGAGCTGTTTTTT
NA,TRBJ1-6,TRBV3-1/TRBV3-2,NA,CASSTRQALSSYNSPLHF,TGTGCCAGCAGCACCCGACAGGCCCTGAGCTCCTATAATTCACCCCTCCACTTT
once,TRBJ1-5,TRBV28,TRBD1,CASSTRTGGKGNQPQHF,TGTGCCAGCAGTACCCGGACAGGGGGTAAAGGGAATCAGCCCCAGCATTTT
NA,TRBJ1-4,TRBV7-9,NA,CASSVDGGGFEKLFF,TGTGCCAGCAGCGTGGACGGGGGAGGGTTTGAAAAACTGTTTTTT
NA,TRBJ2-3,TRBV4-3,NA,CASSRGSTDTQYF,TGCGCCAGCAGCCGGGGCAGCACAGATACGCAGTATTTT
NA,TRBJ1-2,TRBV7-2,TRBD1,CASSPRDRDGYTF,TGTGCCAGCAGCCCCCGGGACAGGGATGGCTACACCTTC